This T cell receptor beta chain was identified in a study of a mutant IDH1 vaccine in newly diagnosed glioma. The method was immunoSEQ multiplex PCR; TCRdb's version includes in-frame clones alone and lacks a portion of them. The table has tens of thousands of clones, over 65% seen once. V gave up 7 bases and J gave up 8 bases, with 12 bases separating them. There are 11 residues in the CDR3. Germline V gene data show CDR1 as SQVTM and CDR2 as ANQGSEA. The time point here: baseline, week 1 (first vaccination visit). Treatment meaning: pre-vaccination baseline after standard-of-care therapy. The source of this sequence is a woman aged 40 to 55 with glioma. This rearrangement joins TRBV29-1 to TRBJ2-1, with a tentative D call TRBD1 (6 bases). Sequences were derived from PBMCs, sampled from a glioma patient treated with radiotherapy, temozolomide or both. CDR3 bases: TGCAGCGGACAGGTCGGCGATGAGCAGTTCTTC. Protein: CSGQVGDEQFF.